Listed below are T cell receptor beta chains from one sample, sequenced in a study of identical twins. TCRdb re-derived calls from the 5' RACE reads in MiXCR, one entry per CDR3 protein. The data show 350,000 to 500,000 distinct CDR3 sequences, about 18% seen once. Source material: naive T cells sorted from blood. These receptor sequences come from a man aged 50 or older in good health. Each CDR3 is given with its conserved first and last residue. The D gene is left open where the match is weak. Not every row has a clone size; where given, it reads once, few, many or a size class.

j_call: TRBJ2-7
d_call: NA
v_call: TRBV20-1
clone_size: once
cdr3_nt: TGCAGTGCTACCAACGCCAGGGAACAGTCCCTCTACGAGCAGTACTTC
cdr3_aa: CSATNAREQSLYEQYF

j_call: TRBJ2-5
d_call: TRBD2
v_call: TRBV28
clone_size: NA
cdr3_nt: TGTGCCAGCAGTTTCCTTCCGGGGGGCCAAGAGACCCAGTACTTC
cdr3_aa: CASSFLPGGQETQYF

j_call: TRBJ2-5
d_call: NA
v_call: TRBV29-1
clone_size: many
cdr3_nt: TGCAGCGTTGGGGGCCGTCGGGGAGTTGGGACCCAGTACTTC
cdr3_aa: CSVGGRRGVGTQYF

j_call: TRBJ1-2
d_call: NA
v_call: TRBV12-3/TRBV12-4
clone_size: NA
cdr3_nt: TGTGCCAGCAGTCCGGCTTGGGGACTTGACTATGGCTACACCTTC
cdr3_aa: CASSPAWGLDYGYTF

j_call: TRBJ2-7
d_call: TRBD1
v_call: TRBV27
clone_size: many
cdr3_nt: TGTGCCAGCAGTTTACGGACAGGTTTGGGCCTCTACGAGCAGTACTTC
cdr3_aa: CASSLRTGLGLYEQYF

j_call: TRBJ2-3
d_call: NA
v_call: TRBV6-5
clone_size: NA
cdr3_nt: TGTGCCAGCAGTTACTCTGACGGGGGGCTCGGGTCCACAGATACGCAGTATTTT
cdr3_aa: CASSYSDGGLGSTDTQYF

j_call: TRBJ2-5
d_call: NA
v_call: TRBV11-2
clone_size: NA
cdr3_nt: TGTGCCAGCAGCTCCTCCGTCATGGGCAGGACTAAGACCCAGTACTTC
cdr3_aa: CASSSSVMGRTKTQYF

j_call: TRBJ2-2
d_call: NA
v_call: TRBV7-8
clone_size: many
cdr3_nt: TGTGCCAGCAGCCCCCAGGGACGGGCTACCGGGGAGCTGTTTTTT
cdr3_aa: CASSPQGRATGELFF

j_call: TRBJ2-2
d_call: NA
v_call: TRBV5-1
clone_size: few
cdr3_nt: TGCGCCAGCAGGTCCGGGACGGCGAACACCGGGGAGCTGTTTTTT
cdr3_aa: CASRSGTANTGELFF

j_call: TRBJ2-5
d_call: NA
v_call: TRBV20-1
clone_size: NA
cdr3_nt: TGCAGTGCCCTTGGAGGGGGGCGTCAGTACTTC
cdr3_aa: CSALGGGRQYF

j_call: TRBJ1-2
d_call: NA
v_call: TRBV20-1
clone_size: NA
cdr3_nt: TGCAGTGCTAGATCCTCACAGGGTAACTATGGCTACACCTTC
cdr3_aa: CSARSSQGNYGYTF

j_call: TRBJ1-5
d_call: NA
v_call: TRBV12-3/TRBV12-4
clone_size: many
cdr3_nt: TGTGCCAGCAGCCTGACTGGGAATCAGCCCCAGCATTTT
cdr3_aa: CASSLTGNQPQHF

j_call: TRBJ2-1
d_call: NA
v_call: TRBV6-2/TRBV6-3
clone_size: NA
cdr3_nt: TGTGCCAGCAGTTACGCCGGACGAATATCCAATGAGCAGTTCTTC
cdr3_aa: CASSYAGRISNEQFF

j_call: TRBJ2-3
d_call: TRBD2
v_call: TRBV12-3/TRBV12-4
clone_size: NA
cdr3_nt: TGTGCCAGCAGTTTACCGCCCGGGAGGGCCGGAGATACGCAGTATTTT
cdr3_aa: CASSLPPGRAGDTQYF

j_call: TRBJ2-3
d_call: TRBD2
v_call: TRBV5-1
clone_size: few
cdr3_nt: TGCGCCAGCAGTCTCAATTGGGCTAGCGGGAGTACGTATACGCAGTATTTT
cdr3_aa: CASSLNWASGSTYTQYF

j_call: TRBJ1-5
d_call: NA
v_call: TRBV20-1
clone_size: few
cdr3_nt: TGCAGTGCTAGCAGTCGGGGAAACAATCAGCCCCAGCATTTT
cdr3_aa: CSASSRGNNQPQHF

j_call: TRBJ2-5
d_call: TRBD1
v_call: TRBV28
clone_size: few
cdr3_nt: TGTGCCAGCAGTTCCAGGGGGCGAGAGACCCAGTACTTC
cdr3_aa: CASSSRGRETQYF

j_call: TRBJ2-5
d_call: TRBD1
v_call: TRBV27
clone_size: many
cdr3_nt: TGTGCCAGCAGTGACTACTGGGACAGGGGGCAAGAGACCCAGTACTTC
cdr3_aa: CASSDYWDRGQETQYF

j_call: TRBJ1-2
d_call: TRBD1
v_call: TRBV3-1
clone_size: NA
cdr3_nt: TGTGCCAGCAGCCAAGGCGGGACAGTCTCTCTAAGGGCTGGCTACACCTTC
cdr3_aa: CASSQGGTVSLRAGYTF

j_call: TRBJ2-2
d_call: TRBD1
v_call: TRBV20-1
clone_size: NA
cdr3_nt: TGCAGTGCTAGAGCCCCCCCGGGACAGGGGGCCACCGGGGAGCTGTTTTTT
cdr3_aa: CSARAPPGQGATGELFF

j_call: TRBJ2-1
d_call: NA
v_call: TRBV7-6
clone_size: NA
cdr3_nt: TGTGCCAGCAGCCTTTCCTCGAGGGGGGTAGGCTACAATGAGCAGTTCTTC
cdr3_aa: CASSLSSRGVGYNEQFF

j_call: TRBJ2-3
d_call: NA
v_call: TRBV24-1
clone_size: few
cdr3_nt: TGTGCCACCAGTGATCCACCACCTAGTGATACGCAGTATTTT
cdr3_aa: CATSDPPPSDTQYF

j_call: TRBJ2-2
d_call: NA
v_call: TRBV12-3/TRBV12-4
clone_size: few
cdr3_nt: TGTGCCAGCAAGTTGTCGGGGGGCAGGAACACCGGGGAGCTGTTTTTT
cdr3_aa: CASKLSGGRNTGELFF

j_call: TRBJ2-1
d_call: NA
v_call: TRBV4-2
clone_size: many
cdr3_nt: TGTGCCAGCAGCCAAGATCATAACAATCCGATGCGCAATGAGCAGTTCTTC
cdr3_aa: CASSQDHNNPMRNEQFF

j_call: TRBJ1-4
d_call: NA
v_call: TRBV7-9
clone_size: few
cdr3_nt: TGTGCCAGCAGCCCGCCTGGAGCAAATGAAAAACTGTTTTTT
cdr3_aa: CASSPPGANEKLFF

j_call: TRBJ2-7
d_call: NA
v_call: TRBV6-5
clone_size: few
cdr3_nt: TGTGCCAGCAGTTACGGGGCGTACTCCTACGAGCAGTACTTC
cdr3_aa: CASSYGAYSYEQYF

j_call: TRBJ2-7
d_call: NA
v_call: TRBV12-3/TRBV12-4
clone_size: few
cdr3_nt: TGTGCCAGCAGTCCGACAACTTCCTACGAGCAGTACTTC
cdr3_aa: CASSPTTSYEQYF

j_call: TRBJ2-6
d_call: NA
v_call: TRBV27
clone_size: NA
cdr3_nt: TGTGCCAGCAGTCCATTAGACGGGGCCAACGTCCTGACTTTC
cdr3_aa: CASSPLDGANVLTF

j_call: TRBJ1-2
d_call: NA
v_call: TRBV3-1
clone_size: many
cdr3_nt: TGTGCCAGCAGGGCGGGACCGATGATCTATGGCTACACCTTC
cdr3_aa: CASRAGPMIYGYTF

j_call: TRBJ2-1
d_call: TRBD2
v_call: TRBV12-3/TRBV12-4
clone_size: many
cdr3_nt: TGTGCCAGCAGCCTACTAGCGACATACAATGAGCAGTTCTTC
cdr3_aa: CASSLLATYNEQFF

j_call: TRBJ2-2
d_call: NA
v_call: TRBV25-1
clone_size: NA
cdr3_nt: TGTGCCAGCAGTGAATGGGGTAGCGGAACGAACACCGGGGAGCTGTTTTTT
cdr3_aa: CASSEWGSGTNTGELFF

j_call: TRBJ2-3
d_call: TRBD1
v_call: TRBV20-1
clone_size: few
cdr3_nt: TGCAGTGCCTCGACAGGGACGCAGTATTTT
cdr3_aa: CSASTGTQYF

j_call: TRBJ2-3
d_call: NA
v_call: TRBV4-2
clone_size: few
cdr3_nt: TGTGCCAGCAGCTCAGAGATCTCAGATACGCAGTATTTT
cdr3_aa: CASSSEISDTQYF

j_call: TRBJ1-1
d_call: NA
v_call: TRBV27
clone_size: NA
cdr3_nt: TGTGCCAGCAGTAAACTGCCTCTAGGGAATGAAGCTTTCTTT
cdr3_aa: CASSKLPLGNEAFF

j_call: TRBJ2-2
d_call: NA
v_call: TRBV12-3/TRBV12-4
clone_size: few
cdr3_nt: TGTGCCAGCAGGAGGACGCTGGGGAACACCGGGGAGCTGTTTTTT
cdr3_aa: CASRRTLGNTGELFF

j_call: TRBJ2-1
d_call: TRBD1
v_call: TRBV4-2
clone_size: many
cdr3_nt: TGTGCCAGCAGCCAAGTAGACGGGACAGGGAATGAGCAGTTCTTC
cdr3_aa: CASSQVDGTGNEQFF

j_call: TRBJ2-3
d_call: TRBD2
v_call: TRBV30
clone_size: NA
cdr3_nt: TGTGCCTGGAGACAGATAGGGAGGGGTACAGATACGCAGTATTTT
cdr3_aa: CAWRQIGRGTDTQYF

j_call: TRBJ2-7
d_call: NA
v_call: TRBV7-9
clone_size: NA
cdr3_nt: TGTGCCAGCAGCTCCTCATGGGACGCCCTCTCCTACGAGCAGTACTTC
cdr3_aa: CASSSSWDALSYEQYF

j_call: TRBJ1-1
d_call: NA
v_call: TRBV20-1
clone_size: NA
cdr3_nt: TGCAGTGCTGGAGGAACGGGGGGGGGCCCTGAAGCTTTCTTT
cdr3_aa: CSAGGTGGGPEAFF

j_call: TRBJ2-1
d_call: NA
v_call: TRBV2
clone_size: few
cdr3_nt: TGTGCCAGCAGTGCCTACGCAGCAGGGGTGACCAATGAGCAGTTCTTC
cdr3_aa: CASSAYAAGVTNEQFF

j_call: TRBJ2-6
d_call: NA
v_call: TRBV24-1
clone_size: NA
cdr3_nt: TGTGCCGGCAAGGGGTTCTGGGCCGGGGCCAACGTCCTGACTTTC
cdr3_aa: CAGKGFWAGANVLTF

j_call: TRBJ2-2
d_call: NA
v_call: TRBV12-3/TRBV12-4
clone_size: NA
cdr3_nt: TGTGCCAGCAGTCCCAACGTCAACACCGGGGAGCTGTTTTTT
cdr3_aa: CASSPNVNTGELFF

j_call: TRBJ1-5
d_call: NA
v_call: TRBV10-3
clone_size: NA
cdr3_nt: TGTGCCATCAGTGAAGGGATTCAGCCCCAGCATTTT
cdr3_aa: CAISEGIQPQHF

j_call: TRBJ2-3
d_call: NA
v_call: TRBV6-2/TRBV6-3
clone_size: many
cdr3_nt: TGTGCCAGCAGTTTTCGGAGGAGCACAGATACGCAGTATTTT
cdr3_aa: CASSFRRSTDTQYF

j_call: TRBJ2-7
d_call: TRBD1
v_call: TRBV4-3
clone_size: NA
cdr3_nt: TGCGCCAGCAGCCAAAATCGGGACAGCTCCTACGAGCAGTACTTC
cdr3_aa: CASSQNRDSSYEQYF

j_call: TRBJ1-5
d_call: TRBD1
v_call: TRBV6-2/TRBV6-3
clone_size: NA
cdr3_nt: TGTGCCAGCAGTTACTCGGAGGGGGCCCCTCGGCCCCAGCATTTT
cdr3_aa: CASSYSEGAPRPQHF

j_call: TRBJ2-7
d_call: NA
v_call: TRBV7-9
clone_size: NA
cdr3_nt: TGTGCCAGCAGCTTCGTGGACCAGTACTACGAGCAGTACTTC
cdr3_aa: CASSFVDQYYEQYF

j_call: TRBJ2-2
d_call: NA
v_call: TRBV6-5
clone_size: few
cdr3_nt: TGTGCCAGCAGTTTTGGGGTTGGGAGGGAGCTGTTTTTT
cdr3_aa: CASSFGVGRELFF

j_call: TRBJ1-1
d_call: TRBD1
v_call: TRBV5-1
clone_size: NA
cdr3_nt: TGCGCCAGCAGCCCCGGGACAGGGGGTATGAACACTGAAGCTTTCTTT
cdr3_aa: CASSPGTGGMNTEAFF

j_call: TRBJ1-1
d_call: NA
v_call: TRBV6-2/TRBV6-3
clone_size: NA
cdr3_nt: TGTGCCAGCAGTTACTCGAGAATAAGTCGCTCGGCCCAGGATAACACTGAAGCTTTCTTT
cdr3_aa: CASSYSRISRSAQDNTEAFF

j_call: TRBJ2-5
d_call: NA
v_call: TRBV6-1
clone_size: few
cdr3_nt: TGTGCCAGCAGTGTTGGCCTAGCGCGACAAGAGACCCAGTACTTC
cdr3_aa: CASSVGLARQETQYF

j_call: TRBJ2-3
d_call: NA
v_call: TRBV7-9
clone_size: NA
cdr3_nt: TGTGCCAGCAGCACTAAGAAGAGGACGAACCGCACAGATACGCAGTATTTT
cdr3_aa: CASSTKKRTNRTDTQYF

j_call: TRBJ2-5
d_call: NA
v_call: TRBV20-1
clone_size: NA
cdr3_nt: TGCAGTGCTAGTTACGGTCTTGGAGAGACCCAGTACTTC
cdr3_aa: CSASYGLGETQYF

j_call: TRBJ2-4
d_call: TRBD1
v_call: TRBV7-2
clone_size: few
cdr3_nt: TGTGCCAGCAGCCGATTGACAGGGTTAGACATTCAGTACTTC
cdr3_aa: CASSRLTGLDIQYF